A selection of T cell receptor beta chains follows, all from one sample in a study of T cells after yellow fever vaccination. A single record per CDR3 protein comes from TCRdb applying MiXCR to the 5' RACE reads. The sample has about 320,000 distinct CDR3 sequences, approximately 4.3% seen once. Sequencing used PBMCs, obtained 15 days after the yellow fever booster vaccination. The receptors were sampled from a man aged 18-30 years who received the YFV17D yellow fever vaccine. Both conserved end residues are part of each CDR3. Each record gives: V gene, J gene, D gene, clone size, CDR3 protein, CDR3 DNA. The D gene is left open where the match is weak. Clone size appears in some rows only: once, few, many, or a class for an expanded clone.

TRBV12-3/TRBV12-4	TRBJ2-1	TRBD2	few	CASSAGLAGLNEQFF	TGTGCCAGCAGTGCGGGACTAGCGGGGCTCAATGAGCAGTTCTTC
TRBV2	TRBJ1-2	.	many	CASSFTGNHYGYTF	TGTGCCAGCAGTTTCACGGGGAATCACTATGGCTACACCTTC
TRBV12-3/TRBV12-4	TRBJ2-2	.	.	CASTPGSLGNTGELFF	TGTGCCAGCACCCCCGGGAGTTTAGGGAACACCGGGGAGCTGTTTTTT
TRBV4-1	TRBJ2-5	.	many	CASSQEGGFGETQYF	TGCGCCAGCAGCCAAGAAGGGGGTTTTGGGGAGACCCAGTACTTC
TRBV6-5	TRBJ2-7	TRBD1	.	CASTDSGGEQYF	TGTGCCAGCACCGATTCAGGGGGCGAGCAGTACTTC
TRBV12-3/TRBV12-4	TRBJ1-1	.	few	CASIGREAFF	TGTGCCAGCATAGGCCGTGAAGCTTTCTTT
TRBV24-1	TRBJ1-5	.	many	CATSERGGPQHF	TGTGCCACCAGTGAGAGGGGCGGGCCCCAGCATTTT
TRBV5-4	TRBJ2-2	.	few	CASRPGGNTGELFF	TGTGCCAGCAGACCCGGGGGCAACACCGGGGAGCTGTTTTTT
TRBV9	TRBJ1-2	.	many	CATTPGHTNYGYTF	TGTGCCACCACACCGGGACATACTAACTATGGCTACACCTTC
TRBV9	TRBJ2-3	.	few	CASSVVSSSDTDTQYF	TGTGCCAGCAGCGTAGTCTCATCTTCAGACACAGATACGCAGTATTTT
TRBV6-5	TRBJ1-1	.	few	CASSYSIKKMNTEAFF	TGTGCCAGCAGTTACTCGATTAAGAAAATGAACACTGAAGCTTTCTTT
TRBV12-3/TRBV12-4	TRBJ2-5	TRBD1	.	CASSAHRGGETQYF	TGTGCCAGCAGTGCCCACAGGGGTGGGGAGACCCAGTACTTC
TRBV12-3/TRBV12-4	TRBJ1-2	.	many	CASSMTGALGYGYTF	TGTGCCAGCAGTATGACCGGGGCTCTAGGCTATGGCTACACCTTC
TRBV5-1	TRBJ1-1	.	many	CASSSVGRKNTEAFF	TGCGCCAGCAGCTCGGTGGGGCGGAAGAACACTGAAGCTTTCTTT
TRBV6-2/TRBV6-3	TRBJ1-1	TRBD1	.	CASRIQGTEAFF	TGTGCCAGCAGAATACAGGGGACTGAAGCTTTCTTT
TRBV10-2	TRBJ2-6	.	many	CASHPTHSGANVLTF	TGCGCCAGCCACCCGACCCACTCTGGGGCCAACGTCCTGACTTTC
TRBV6-2/TRBV6-3	TRBJ1-2	.	.	CASSYAGTSNYGYTF	TGTGCCAGCAGTTACGCAGGGACCTCTAACTATGGCTACACCTTC
TRBV9	TRBJ1-5	.	many	CASSVYGGSGQPQHF	TGTGCCAGCAGCGTCTATGGGGGGTCCGGACAGCCCCAGCATTTT
TRBV7-2	TRBJ2-5	TRBD2	few	CASSPARGGGGTQYF	TGTGCCAGCAGCCCTGCCAGGGGCGGGGGGGGGACCCAGTACTTC
TRBV20-1	TRBJ1-5	.	many	CSARNPTGILEKPQHF	TGCAGTGCTAGAAACCCCACAGGGATTCTCGAGAAGCCCCAGCATTTT
TRBV6-5	TRBJ1-2	.	few	CASSHEVRGDYGYTF	TGTGCCAGCAGCCATGAGGTCAGGGGCGACTATGGCTACACCTTC
TRBV3-1	TRBJ2-5	TRBD1	.	CASSPWDRGDQETQYF	TGTGCCAGCAGCCCCTGGGACAGGGGGGACCAAGAGACCCAGTACTTC
TRBV12-3/TRBV12-4	TRBJ2-1	.	many	CASSRGFNEQFF	TGTGCCAGCTCGAGGGGCTTCAATGAGCAGTTCTTC
TRBV20-1	TRBJ1-5	TRBD1	many	CSATPTGPNQPQHF	TGCAGTGCTACCCCGACAGGGCCCAATCAGCCCCAGCATTTT
TRBV29-1	TRBJ2-5	.	many	CSVVDLQETQYF	TGCAGCGTGGTGGATCTACAAGAGACCCAGTACTTC
TRBV7-2	TRBJ2-7	TRBD2	many	CASRFGLAGAYEQYF	TGTGCCAGCAGATTTGGACTAGCGGGGGCCTACGAGCAGTACTTC
TRBV29-1	TRBJ2-1	.	few	CSVERMGYEQFF	TGCAGCGTTGAAAGGATGGGATATGAGCAGTTCTTC
TRBV7-2	TRBJ2-1	TRBD2	.	CASSFLAGGPHNEQFF	TGTGCCAGCAGCTTCCTAGCGGGGGGGCCCCACAATGAGCAGTTCTTC
TRBV6-5	TRBJ2-1	.	many	CASSPWTPLRSYNEQFF	TGTGCCAGCAGTCCCTGGACTCCTCTCAGATCTTACAATGAGCAGTTCTTC
TRBV29-1	TRBJ1-4	.	few	CSVGTVPDEKLFF	TGCAGCGTTGGGACAGTTCCCGATGAAAAACTGTTTTTT
TRBV12-3/TRBV12-4	TRBJ1-2	.	few	CASSLGGRLGGYTF	TGTGCCAGCAGTTTGGGGGGAAGACTTGGGGGCTACACCTTC
TRBV12-3/TRBV12-4	TRBJ2-1	.	few	CASSLWNNEQFF	TGTGCCAGCAGTTTATGGAACAATGAGCAGTTCTTC
TRBV28	TRBJ2-1	.	.	CASSFDARLEQFF	TGTGCCAGCAGTTTTGACGCCAGGCTTGAGCAGTTCTTC